The sequence of this TCR beta chain was determined in a study of cytomegalovirus exposure and HLA in healthy donors. Overall study findings and caveats: Among TCR beta chains, those listed as cytomegalovirus-associated numbered some 160.

Among the 120 or so subjects of the validation cohort, separate from the roughly 670-subject first cohort, were the donors. Produced via immunoSEQ multiplex PCR; TCRdb's table is partial and in-frame only. The sample yields 150,000 to 200,000 clones, about 85% seen once. Remarks on this clone: Its specificity is unknown.

The CDR3 length is 13 residues. CDR1 and CDR2 from the germline V gene are SEHNR and FQNEAQ (reference sequence). V was pared by 5 bases and J by 5 bases, with 3 bases of the junction left unmatched. The chain has TRBV7-9 and TRBJ2-5; 9 bases match TRBD2. This sequence originates from a man younger than 35 in good health and CMV-seropositive. The sample comprised PBMCs. CDR3 nucleotide sequence: TGTGCCAGCAGCCTTACTAGCGGGGAGACCCAGTACTTC. Its protein product is CASSLTSGETQYF.